This TCR beta chain originates from a study of T cell clonotyping in hematopoietic cell transplantation. The germline V gene has CDR1 SGHTA and CDR2 FQGNSA. The CDR3 has 16 residues. V was pared by 4 bases and J by 2 bases, with 14 bases between. Note on this clone: Its antigen remains unidentified.

Produced via immunoSEQ multiplex PCR; TCRdb's table is partial and in-frame only. The table lists 9,000 to 15,000 clones, roughly 50% of them singletons. Overall study results and limits: Graft donor and pretransplant recipient Inverse Simpson Index values predicted broader posttransplant TCR diversity.

This sequence was found in a man aged 45-60 years in good health. Some clones in this sample may be carry-over from other donors' samples. The sequenced sample was peripheral blood mononuclear cells. This rearrangement joins TRBV7-2 to TRBJ2-2; maybe TRBD2 (5 bases). CDR3 loop: CASSSPTGINTGELFF. The CDR3 DNA reads TGTGCCAGCAGCTCACCGACCGGGATTAACACCGGGGAGCTGTTTTTT.